This record covers a single TCR beta chain. Its antigen is unknown. This entry comes from a study of cytomegalovirus exposure and HLA in healthy donors. Assay used: immunoSEQ multiplex PCR; TCRdb lists only in-frame clones, some missing. Among 80,000 to 95,000 clones listed, roughly 95% were seen once. Trimming at V came to 2 bases and at J to 2 bases, leaving 2 bases not matched to a gene. Germline-derived CDR1 and CDR2 are WNHNN and SYGVQD (reference sequence). This CDR3 contains 14 residues. Study-wide points: Specific recognition of CMV antigens was confirmed in vitro for three chains (all CMV-associated). Overall, roughly 160 TCR beta chains were annotated as cytomegalovirus-associated.

Material for sequencing was PBMCs. The receptor's source is a woman aged 18-29 years in good health and CMV-seronegative. The genes are TRBV10-1 and TRBJ2-7; 8 nucleotides match TRBD2. The CDR3 region is CASSETSGPYEQYF. The CDR3, as DNA: TGCGCCAGCAGTGAGACTAGCGGCCCCTACGAGCAGTACTTC.